The rows below give T cell receptor beta chains drawn from one sample of a study of cytomegalovirus exposure and HLA in healthy donors. Sequencing used immunoSEQ multiplex PCR; TCRdb keeps in-frame clones, though not all of them. Of about 130,000 clones listed, approximately 79% are singletons. Sequenced sample: PBMCs. Receptor source: a man aged 45 to 65 in good health and CMV-seropositive. CDR3s include the opening cysteine and the closing phenylalanine or tryptophan. A D gene is named only where the DNA matches it firmly. Clone size, where shown, is once, few, many, or a class for clones that have expanded.

. TRBJ1-4 . TRBV18 CASSPPETATNEKLFF TGTGCCAGCTCACCACCTGAGACAGCAACTAATGAAAAACTGTTTTTT
TRBD2 TRBJ2-5 . TRBV5-1 CASSLPSVSGGSDQETQYF TGCGCCAGCAGCTTACCCAGTGTTAGCGGGGGGTCGGACCAAGAGACCCAGTACTTC
. TRBJ1-5 . TRBV6-5 CASSLDKLNQPQHF TGTGCCAGCAGTTTGGACAAACTCAATCAGCCCCAGCATTTT
. TRBJ2-1 . TRBV29-1 CSHPLAIEQFF TGCAGCCATCCTCTAGCGATTGAGCAGTTCTTC
. TRBJ2-5 once TRBV5-4 CASSKRVAPRQETQYF TGTGCCAGCAGCAAGAGGGTTGCGCCCCGCCAAGAGACCCAGTACTTC
. TRBJ1-1 . TRBV6-1 CASSEGGGSTEAFF TGTGCCAGCAGTGAAGGGGGCGGGAGCACTGAAGCTTTCTTT
. TRBJ2-7 . TRBV28 CASSLNGARGSYEQYF TGTGCCAGCAGTTTAAATGGGGCTAGGGGGTCCTACGAGCAGTACTTC
TRBD2 TRBJ2-3 . TRBV6-5 CASSRTSGRTDTQYF TGTGCCAGCAGTCGGACTAGCGGGAGAACAGATACGCAGTATTTT
. TRBJ1-1 . TRBV19 CASSIGKGWNEAFF TGTGCCAGTAGTATAGGTAAGGGGTGGAATGAAGCTTTCTTT
. TRBJ2-2 . TRBV5-1 CASSLTEVGELFF TGCGCCAGCAGCCTGACAGAGGTCGGGGAGCTGTTTTTT
TRBD1 TRBJ2-7 . TRBV19 CASSPQGPYEQYF TGTGCCAGTAGTCCACAGGGGCCCTACGAGCAGTACTTC
TRBD1 TRBJ2-7 once TRBV6-6 CASRDGDRAFYEQYF TGTGCCAGCAGGGATGGGGACAGAGCTTTCTACGAGCAGTACTTC
TRBD1 TRBJ2-7 . TRBV18 CASSPLGDRGPWGQYF TGTGCCAGCTCACCACTCGGGGACAGGGGGCCGTGGGGGCAGTACTTC
. TRBJ2-3 . TRBV7-3 CASSIGQSTDTQYF TGTGCCAGCAGCATAGGACAAAGCACAGATACGCAGTATTTT
. TRBJ1-5 once TRBV7-9 CASSLGLTGINQPQHF TGTGCCAGCAGCTTAGGCCTGACAGGAATCAATCAGCCCCAGCATTTT
TRBD1 TRBJ2-5 . TRBV5-1 CASSTWDRQETQYF TGCGCCAGCAGCACCTGGGACAGACAAGAGACCCAGTACTTC
. TRBJ1-3 . TRBV29-1 CSVEGGGGSGNTIYF TGCAGCGTTGAAGGTGGGGGCGGCTCTGGAAACACCATATATTTT
TRBD1 TRBJ2-5 . TRBV5-4 CASSLGQGSEQETQYF TGTGCCAGCAGCCTAGGACAGGGGAGTGAACAAGAGACCCAGTACTTC
. TRBJ2-7 once TRBV5-8 CASSSSGSSYEQYF TGTGCCAGCAGCTCCTCGGGGAGCTCCTACGAGCAGTACTTC
. TRBJ1-2 . TRBV5-8 CASNGLNRSGYTF TGTGCCAGCAACGGTTTGAATAGGAGTGGCTACACCTTC
. TRBJ1-1 . TRBV7-9 CASSFHRALYISTEAFF TGTGCCAGCAGCTTTCACAGAGCTTTGTATATTTCCACTGAAGCTTTCTTT
. TRBJ2-2 . TRBV27 CASSSAGVITGELFF TGTGCCAGCAGTTCTGCAGGGGTTATCACCGGGGAGCTGTTTTTT
TRBD1 TRBJ2-7 . TRBV9 CASSPRDRGSYEQYF TGTGCCAGCAGCCCTCGGGACAGGGGCTCCTACGAGCAGTACTTC
. TRBJ1-5 . TRBV2 CASSPQGQPQHF TGTGCCAGCAGTCCCCAGGGTCAGCCCCAGCATTTT
TRBD1 TRBJ2-1 once TRBV7-6 CASSLQTGGYEQFF TGTGCCAGCAGCCTTCAGACAGGGGGCTATGAGCAGTTCTTC
TRBD1 TRBJ2-2 . TRBV12-5 CASGLGQVGGELFF TGTGCTAGTGGCCTCGGACAGGTCGGGGGGGAGCTGTTTTTT
TRBD2 TRBJ2-3 . TRBV4-2 CASRGEVLAGGITDTQYF TGTGCTTCAAGAGGGGAGGTATTAGCGGGGGGGATTACAGATACGCAGTATTTT
TRBD2 TRBJ2-1 . TRBV7-2 CASSFQTSGGHEQFF TGTGCCAGCAGCTTCCAGACTAGCGGGGGTCATGAGCAGTTCTTC
. TRBJ1-2 . TRBV6-1 CASSEVTGYYGYTF TGTGCCAGCAGTGAAGTAACAGGGTACTATGGCTACACCTTC
TRBD1 TRBJ1-3 few TRBV5-1 CASSASGTDGNTIYF TGCGCCAGCAGCGCATCCGGGACAGATGGAAACACCATATATTTT
. TRBJ2-3 few TRBV18 CASSPNTDTQYF TGTGCCAGCTCACCTAACACAGATACGCAGTATTTT
TRBD1 TRBJ2-7 . TRBV6-6 CASSHGWTGGYEQYF TGTGCCAGCAGTCACGGGTGGACAGGGGGCTACGAGCAGTACTTC
TRBD2 TRBJ2-5 . TRBV5-1 CASSLVAGSETQYF TGCGCCAGCAGCTTGGTAGCGGGATCAGAGACCCAGTACTTC
. TRBJ2-7 . TRBV10-1 CASSENTKAYEQYF TGCGCCAGCAGTGAAAATACTAAGGCTTACGAGCAGTACTTC
. TRBJ1-1 . TRBV28 CASNSRLNTEAFF TGTGCCAGCAATTCCCGACTTAACACTGAAGCTTTCTTT
. TRBJ2-6 . TRBV19 CASSIGAGANVLTF TGTGCCAGTAGTATAGGAGCTGGGGCCAACGTCCTGACTTTC
. TRBJ2-2 . TRBV4-1 CASRGAETNTGELFF TGCGCCAGCAGGGGAGCGGAAACGAACACCGGGGAGCTGTTTTTT
TRBD2 TRBJ2-1 few TRBV6-4 CASSDRAGEGNEQFF TGTGCCAGCAGTGACCGGGCGGGAGAAGGAAATGAGCAGTTCTTC
TRBD1 TRBJ1-1 . TRBV6-5 CASSYSKDRFTEAFF TGTGCCAGCAGTTACTCGAAGGACAGGTTCACTGAAGCTTTCTTT
TRBD2 TRBJ2-1 . TRBV4-1 CASSQDSMTSGGAYNEQFF TGCGCCAGCAGCCAAGATTCAATGACTAGCGGGGGCGCCTACAATGAGCAGTTCTTC
TRBD1 TRBJ1-6 once TRBV7-9 CASSLSGTDNSPLHF TGTGCCAGCAGCTTATCCGGGACAGATAATTCACCCCTCCACTTT
. TRBJ1-2 few TRBV4-2 CASSQDSLRAGTIYGYTF TGTGCCAGCAGCCAAGATTCGTTGAGGGCAGGCACCATCTATGGCTACACCTTC
. TRBJ1-2 . TRBV19 CASSIETAIYGYTF TGTGCCAGTAGTATAGAGACAGCCATCTATGGCTACACCTTC
TRBD2 TRBJ2-3 . TRBV5-1 CASSRDYQRDTQYF TGCGCCAGCAGTAGGGACTACCAACGAGATACGCAGTATTTT
TRBD2 TRBJ2-1 . TRBV11-1 CASSSRLAGTFNEQFF TGTGCCAGCAGCTCTAGACTAGCGGGGACCTTCAATGAGCAGTTCTTC
. TRBJ1-1 . TRBV2 CASSAAMNTEAFF TGTGCCAGCAGTGCTGCTATGAACACTGAAGCTTTCTTT
. TRBJ2-3 . TRBV9 CASSVGGLTDTQYF TGTGCCAGCAGCGTAGGAGGACTCACAGATACGCAGTATTTT
. TRBJ2-7 few TRBV12-5 CASGLAASGGLTEQYF TGTGCTAGTGGTTTGGCCGCCTCGGGGGGCCTTACCGAGCAGTACTTC
. TRBJ1-3 . TRBV5-4 CASSGRDRGNTIYF TGTGCCAGCAGCGGCCGGGATCGTGGAAACACCATATATTTT
. TRBJ2-1 . TRBV5-4 CASSLGLSNNEQFF TGTGCCAGCAGCCTCGGACTATCGAACAATGAGCAGTTCTTC
. TRBJ1-6 . TRBV7-2 CASSLTGVGSPLHF TGTGCCAGCAGCCTGACCGGGGTGGGATCACCCCTCCACTTT
. TRBJ2-4 . TRBV27 CASSLRGNLAKNIQYF TGTGCCAGCAGTTTAAGGGGGAATCTAGCCAAAAACATTCAGTACTTC
TRBD1 TRBJ2-2 . TRBV19 CASSGQGSGELFF TGTGCCAGTAGTGGACAGGGCTCCGGGGAGCTGTTTTTT